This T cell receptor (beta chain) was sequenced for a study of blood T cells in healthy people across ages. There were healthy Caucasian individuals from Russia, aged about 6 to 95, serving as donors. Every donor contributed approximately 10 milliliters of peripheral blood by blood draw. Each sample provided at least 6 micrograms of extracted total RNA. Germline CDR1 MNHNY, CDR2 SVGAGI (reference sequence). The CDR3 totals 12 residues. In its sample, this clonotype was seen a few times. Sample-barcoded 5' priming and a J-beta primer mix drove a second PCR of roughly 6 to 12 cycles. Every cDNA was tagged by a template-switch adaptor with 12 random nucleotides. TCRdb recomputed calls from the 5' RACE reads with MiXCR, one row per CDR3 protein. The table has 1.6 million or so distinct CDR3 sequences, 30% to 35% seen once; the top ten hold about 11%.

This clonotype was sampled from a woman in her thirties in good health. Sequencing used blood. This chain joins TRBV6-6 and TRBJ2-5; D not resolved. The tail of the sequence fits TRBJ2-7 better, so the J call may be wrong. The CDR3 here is CASSYSQAEQYF. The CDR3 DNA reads TGTGCCAGCAGTTACTCCCAGGCCGAGCAGTACTTC.